This T cell receptor beta chain came from a study of tumor-infiltrating lymphocytes in oesophageal squamous cell carcinoma. TCRdb reanalysed the PCR reads using MiXCR and keeps one entry per CDR3 protein. The sample carries about 12,000 distinct CDR3 sequences, under 55% recorded once. CDR3 size: 14 residues. Looked up from germline, CDR1 is KGHSH and CDR2 is LQKENI. This chain joins TRBV18 and TRBJ2-1; no firm D call. The closer fit of TRBJ2-5 to the DNA end suggests the J call may be wrong. The clonotype comes from a male donor with esophageal squamous cell carcinoma. Specimen: normal esophageal tissue next to the tumor. The CDR3 DNA follows: TGTGCCAGCTCACCAACCGGTTTCCAAGAGACCCAGTACTTC. It specifies CASSPTGFQETQYF.